The rows below give T cell receptor beta chains drawn from one sample of a study of T cells in tumors after PD-1 blockade. Measured with immunoSEQ multiplex PCR; TCRdb has only the in-frame clones, and not every one. This sample carries 14,000 to 15,000 clones, about 80% of them seen once, and the ten largest clones take more than 20%. The input for sequencing was PBMCs, taken after anti-PD-1 treatment. Source of these receptors: a human donor with basal cell carcinoma. Each CDR3 is given with its conserved first and last residue.

TRBJ1-5	TRBV12-2	CASRFPPITGAGNQPQHF
TRBJ1-5	TRBV18	CASSPGDNQPQHF
TRBJ2-3	TRBV29-1	CSVEDLGLAGANTQYF
TRBJ2-1	TRBV2	CACCEGWGREGSSYNEQFF
TRBJ2-7	TRBV3-1/TRBV3-2	CASSTRQGSYEQYF
TRBJ2-5	TRBV9	CASSVGAGHQETQYF
TRBJ1-1	TRBV4-1	CASSQEQGLNTEAFF
TRBJ1-2	TRBV3-1/TRBV3-2	CASSQGQSLRQGGYTF
TRBJ2-7	TRBV29-1	CSVAETSSYEQYF
TRBJ2-5	TRBV15	CATSRERGAVETQYF
TRBJ1-5	TRBV30	CAWSPYGQMKNSNQPQHF
TRBJ2-3	TRBV5-4	CASSTRLAGGTDTQYF
TRBJ2-1	TRBV23-1	CASSQFGRVAHNEQFF
TRBJ2-1	TRBV2	CAPSYGGAREGSSYNEQFF
TRBJ2-4	TRBV9	CASSGSGGADKNIQYF
TRBJ2-7	TRBV9	CASSISGTSYEQYF
TRBJ2-7	TRBV10-3	CAISGGGTEDYEQYF
TRBJ1-1	TRBV5-1	CASKLGGDTEAFF
TRBJ2-1	TRBV19	CASSIASGMAYNEQFF
TRBJ2-2	TRBV5-1	CASLATQNTGELFF
TRBJ2-7	TRBV27	CASSALTGKWYEQYF
TRBJ1-6	TRBV7-9	CASSSLTGTGYNSPLHF
TRBJ2-7	TRBV18	CASSPGTGDEQYF
TRBJ1-4	TRBV27	CASSLLGRLNEKLFF
TRBJ2-5	TRBV28	CASRPGWQETQYF
TRBJ2-1	TRBV6-2/TRBV6-3	CASSYTDVQGALIGVHEQFF
TRBJ2-7	TRBV9	CASSVAGTYEQYF
TRBJ2-7	TRBV14	CASGDRNSYEQYF
TRBJ2-7	TRBV27	CASSLGDQGRYEQYF
TRBJ1-5	TRBV5-1	CASSLGTGGVQPQHF
TRBJ2-7	TRBV18	CASSPLGLSYEQYF
TRBJ1-4	TRBV6-5	CASLGGDEKLFF
TRBJ2-2	TRBV12-3/TRBV12-4	CASSPSGGGELFF
TRBJ1-1	TRBV27	CASSWGSGDTEAFF
TRBJ2-1	TRBV6-5	CASSSGTGVLDEQFF
TRBJ2-1	TRBV5-4	CASSSRDGGNEQFF
TRBJ1-4	TRBV15	CATSSLRQGGEKLFF
TRBJ2-1	TRBV6-5	CASCLGGGGYNEQFF
TRBJ2-3	TRBV15	CATSRDLASGRLGADTQYF
TRBJ2-2	TRBV6-2/TRBV6-3	CASSYEAGQASRGTGELFF
TRBJ1-5	TRBV6-5	CASSYQRGQPQHF
TRBJ1-5	TRBV3-1/TRBV3-2	CASSQDLGGRGNQPQHF
TRBJ2-3	TRBV4-1	CASSGTGDEDTQYF
TRBJ2-7	TRBV18	CASSPSPLAGEGGEQYF
TRBJ2-7	TRBV6-5	CASSRRGSEQYF
TRBJ1-1	TRBV7-3	CASSPGPENTEAFF
TRBJ2-3	TRBV5-4	CASSFSLAGSDTQYF
TRBJ2-3	TRBV2	CASSKLAGMTDTQYF
TRBJ2-7	TRBV18	CASSPGQGQVGGEQYF
TRBJ2-2	TRBV4-2	CASSQNDGELFF
TRBJ2-7	TRBV10-1	CASRLTEWTGAYEQYF
TRBJ1-1	TRBV4-3	CASSQGINTEAFF
TRBJ2-4	TRBV4-2	CASSQVGGIDLLAKNIQYF
TRBJ1-5	TRBV19	CASTRGRSNQPQHF
TRBJ2-5	TRBV7-2	CASSQRGARAETQYF
TRBJ1-1	TRBV3-1/TRBV3-2	CASSQDLGGAFF